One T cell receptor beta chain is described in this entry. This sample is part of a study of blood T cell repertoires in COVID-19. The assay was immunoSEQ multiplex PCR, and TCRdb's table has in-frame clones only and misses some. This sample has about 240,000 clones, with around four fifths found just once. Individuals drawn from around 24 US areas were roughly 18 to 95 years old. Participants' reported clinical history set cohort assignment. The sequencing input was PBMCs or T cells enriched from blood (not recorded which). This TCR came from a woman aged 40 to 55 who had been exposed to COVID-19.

CDR3 nucleotide sequence: TGTGCCAGCAGCCCTAACTTGAACACTGAAGCTTTCTTT. Translating it yields CASSPNLNTEAFF. The chain couples TRBV12-3 or TRBV12-4 to TRBJ1-1; D gene uncertain. The CDR3 covers 13 residues. The V and J ends lost 6 bases and 0 bases respectively, with 8 bases between them.